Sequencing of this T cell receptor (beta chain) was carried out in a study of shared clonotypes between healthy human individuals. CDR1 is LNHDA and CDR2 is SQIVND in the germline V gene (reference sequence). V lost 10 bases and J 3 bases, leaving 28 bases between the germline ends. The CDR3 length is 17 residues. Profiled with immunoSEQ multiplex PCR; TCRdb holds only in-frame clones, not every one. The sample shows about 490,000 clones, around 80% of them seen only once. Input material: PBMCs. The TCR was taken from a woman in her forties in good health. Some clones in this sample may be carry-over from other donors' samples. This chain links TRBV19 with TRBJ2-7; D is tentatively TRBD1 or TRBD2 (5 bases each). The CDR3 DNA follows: TGTGCCACCAAGCCCGCCCGCATGGGGACGGGAAGCTACGAGCAGTACTTC. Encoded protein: CATKPARMGTGSYEQYF.